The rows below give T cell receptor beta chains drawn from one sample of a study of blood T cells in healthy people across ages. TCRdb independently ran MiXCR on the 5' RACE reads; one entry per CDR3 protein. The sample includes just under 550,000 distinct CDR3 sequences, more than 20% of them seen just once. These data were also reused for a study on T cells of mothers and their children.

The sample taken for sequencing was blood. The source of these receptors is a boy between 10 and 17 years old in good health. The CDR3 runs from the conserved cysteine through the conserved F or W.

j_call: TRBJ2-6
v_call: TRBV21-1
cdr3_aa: CASSKRWDSGANVLTF

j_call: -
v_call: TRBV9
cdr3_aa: CASSEGASVSYEQYF

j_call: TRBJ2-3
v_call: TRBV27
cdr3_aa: CASSPRLGTTDTQYF

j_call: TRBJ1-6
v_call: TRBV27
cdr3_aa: CASSKRDADNSPLHF

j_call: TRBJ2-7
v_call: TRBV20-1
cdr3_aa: CSASGTSVSYEQYF

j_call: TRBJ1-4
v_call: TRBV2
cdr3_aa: CASSGGEIEKLFF

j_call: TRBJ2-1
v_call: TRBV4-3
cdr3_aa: CASSQDWVVDRGYNEQFF

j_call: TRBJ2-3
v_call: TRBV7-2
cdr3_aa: CASSPKGVLATDTQYF

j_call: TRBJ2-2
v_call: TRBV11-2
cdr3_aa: CASSLLRSDGELFF

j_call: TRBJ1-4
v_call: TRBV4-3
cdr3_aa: CASSQDWGGGDEKLFF